This T cell receptor (beta chain) was recorded in a study of shared clonotypes between healthy human individuals (dated by TCRdb to the early 2020s). For the study in its entirety: A couple of women and three men aged 18 to 49 years were included in the cohort. Libraries were prepared and TCR repertoires were sequenced by different laboratories using diverse techniques, in order to increase sequencing depth and limit assay-specific biases. The study deeply sequenced blood TCR repertoires of about five healthy adults to estimate repertoire size and the extent of clonotype sharing between individuals. Per donor, leukapheresis produced somewhere between about 0.94 and 10 billion PBMCs. Results and caveats for the whole study, not just this receptor: Only blood was sampled, and tissue TCR repertoires likely differ from those in blood. The genetic and exposure-history diversity represented was limited by the small number of donors. Based on pairwise subsampling, the degree of clonotype sharing among donors was expected to be affected by sequencing depth.

Using the deep immunoSEQ assay, TCR CDR3 regions were amplified from genomic DNA by multiplex PCR. For each cell subset, the extracted genomic DNA was distributed evenly across all wells of several immunoSEQ 96-well plates, and each plate served as one replicate. For unsorted PBMC, around 330 ng genomic DNA, equal to 32,000 or so T cell genomes, was loaded into each replicate PCR. Ten immunoSEQ deep assay plates were used to sequence the unsorted PBMC genomic DNA. Purified libraries were measured with a Qubit 3.0 fluorometer, size-checked on a Bioanalyzer 2100, and measured again with the KAPA Library Quantification kit. Each immunoSEQ 96-well plate was sequenced on its own single-read 150-cycle Illumina NextSeq 550 flow cell. Under the source paper's analysis protocol: Because only junctional sequences without quality scores were contained in the immunoSEQ output, filtering matching that applied to full-length reads could not be performed. Sequences were annotated with PyIR, a Python wrapper for IgBLAST v1.9, and V/J genes and CDR3 were assigned using IMGT germline references. Any read was removed if the V/J assignment was weak (E-value above 1e-6), the CDR3 was missing, or the read contained stop codons, out-of-frame junctions, or ambiguous translated residues. V3J clonotypes were defined as sequences sharing an identical inferred V gene, J gene, and CDR3 amino acid sequence. Percentage overlap between repertoires was calculated by dividing the number of shared unique clonotypes by the size of the smaller repertoire. Richness of each repertoire was evaluated using RTK rarefaction, the Chao1 estimator, and Recon v2.1 estimates of unobserved clonotypes. Here the immuneACCESS table is served through TCRdb, limited to in-frame sequences with V and J called. Missing clones are a known gap in these copies; in checked studies unresolved V genes cover under half, and the rest lacks a known reason. V, J and clone size are taken as reported in that table, and D and trimming were inferred from the DNA itself. For this sample there are about 490,000 clones; over 60% appear just once. The top ten hold 10% to 15% of the sample.

About this clone itself: Its antigen is not yet known. The sample holds no much larger clone one base away, and base qualities are not on file. This same CDR3 is encoded by further DNA sequences in the sample.

Reading from cysteine to phenylalanine, the CDR3 counts 15 amino acids. This entry keeps only the CDR3 DNA: 45 bases, framed from base 1. As encoded in the germline V gene, CDR1 is SGHTS while CDR2 is YDEGEE. Cut back by 0 bases and 1 base, the V and J ends lie 8 bases apart. Donors were healthy HIV-negative adults with no recently reported acute infections or vaccinations. All donors were Caucasian adults living in Nashville, Tennessee, USA. For unsorted samples, approximately 89 million PBMCs were counted, and genomic DNA was extracted using the QIAamp DNA Blood Mini kit. Blood was collected by leukapheresis, and PBMCs were isolated by Ficoll-Histopaque density gradient centrifugation and then cryopreserved in liquid nitrogen vapor phase.

The receptor comes from a woman aged 40-49 years in good health. Some clones in this sample may be carry-over from other donors' samples. The sequenced sample was PBMCs. The sequence links TRBV5-8 to TRBJ2-1; a weak D assignment points to TRBD1 (6 bases agree). The bases read TGTGCCAGCAGCTTGGCCCAGGGGTCCTACAATGAGCAGTTCTTC. This encodes CASSLAQGSYNEQFF.